This T cell receptor (beta chain) emerged from a study of cytomegalovirus exposure and HLA in healthy donors. The PCR made use of 60 Vbeta and 13 Jbeta primers. Measured with immunoSEQ multiplex PCR; TCRdb has only the in-frame clones, and not every one. The repertoire has fewer than 200,000 clones, approximately 80% of them found once; the top ten carry less than 2%. Only one count was recorded for this clone. Its antigen is unidentified. The CDR3 contains 16 residues. V was pared by 0 bases and J by 4 bases, with 15 bases between. Germline loops: CDR1 LNHNV, CDR2 YYDKDF (reference sequence). Study findings and constraints: Immune exposure information available was restricted to CMV serostatus.

The material sequenced was PBMCs. This rearrangement joins TRBV15 to TRBJ1-2; possibly TRBD1 for D (5 bases). The source of this sequence is a woman younger than 30 in good health and CMV-seronegative. As DNA, the CDR3 is TGTGCCACCAGCAGAGATCTAGAAGGGGTGGGCTATGGCTACACCTTC. Amino acid sequence: CATSRDLEGVGYGYTF.